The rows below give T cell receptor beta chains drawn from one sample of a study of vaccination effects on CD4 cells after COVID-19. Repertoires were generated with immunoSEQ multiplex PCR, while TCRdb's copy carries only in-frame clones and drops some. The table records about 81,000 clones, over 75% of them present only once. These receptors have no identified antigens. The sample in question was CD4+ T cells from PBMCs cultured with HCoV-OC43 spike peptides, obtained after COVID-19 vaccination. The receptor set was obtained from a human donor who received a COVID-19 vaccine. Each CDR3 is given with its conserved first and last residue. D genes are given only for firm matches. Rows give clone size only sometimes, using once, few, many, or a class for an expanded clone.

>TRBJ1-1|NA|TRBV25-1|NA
TGTGCCAGCAGAAGGATGCAGAACACTGAAGCTTTCTTT
CASRRMQNTEAFF
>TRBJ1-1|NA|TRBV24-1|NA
TGTGCCACCCGGGCGTCGGTGGACACTGAAGCTTTCTTT
CATRASVDTEAFF
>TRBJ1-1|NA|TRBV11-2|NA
TGTGCCAGCAGCTGCGGACCTTTTATGAACACTGAAGCTTTCTTT
CASSCGPFMNTEAFF
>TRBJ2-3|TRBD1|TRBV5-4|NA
TGTGCCAGCACACGGGACAGGGTGGAGACAGATACGCAGTATTTT
CASTRDRVETDTQYF
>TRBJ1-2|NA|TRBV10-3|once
TGTGCCATCAGTGACTCCGCACCAAGGGGCGGCTACACCTTC
CAISDSAPRGGYTF
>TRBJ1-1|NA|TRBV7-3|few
TGTGCCAGCAGCTTACAAGGGAACACTGAAGCTTTCTTT
CASSLQGNTEAFF
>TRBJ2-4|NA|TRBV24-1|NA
TGTGCCACCAAGGCAGACAAAAACATTCAGTACTTC
CATKADKNIQYF
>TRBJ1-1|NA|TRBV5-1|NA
TGCGCCAGCAGCTACGGACCCGGGAACACTGAAGCTTTCTTT
CASSYGPGNTEAFF
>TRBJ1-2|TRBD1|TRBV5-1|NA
TGCGCCAGCAGGACCGGGACAGGAGTCTATGGCTACACCTTC
CASRTGTGVYGYTF
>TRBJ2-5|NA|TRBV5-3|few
TGTGCCAGAGAGCTGGGTTTTGAGACCCAGTACTTC
CARELGFETQYF
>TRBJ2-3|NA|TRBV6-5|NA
TGTGCCAGCAGTTACCCAGGCACAGATACGCAGTATTTT
CASSYPGTDTQYF
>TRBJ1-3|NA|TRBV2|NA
TGTGCCAGCAGTCAGGGAGGGGGAAACACCATATATTTT
CASSQGGGNTIYF
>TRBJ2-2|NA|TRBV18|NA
TGTGCCAGCTCACCTACACTCAACACCGGGGAGCTGTTTTTT
CASSPTLNTGELFF
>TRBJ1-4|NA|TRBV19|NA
TGTGCCAGTAGTATGCAACAACTGGGTGAAAAACTGTTTTTT
CASSMQQLGEKLFF
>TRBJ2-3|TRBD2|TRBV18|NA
TGTGCCAGCTCACCGGGGACTAGCGGGGATACGCAGTATTTT
CASSPGTSGDTQYF
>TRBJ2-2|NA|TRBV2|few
TGTGCCAGCGTTCTGGAACGGAACACCGGGGAGCTGTTTTTT
CASVLERNTGELFF
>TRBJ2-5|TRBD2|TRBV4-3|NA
TGCGCCAGCAGCCAAAGTGCTAGCGGGGGGCTGACCCAGTACTTC
CASSQSASGGLTQYF
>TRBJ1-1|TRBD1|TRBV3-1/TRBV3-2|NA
TGTGCCAGCAGCCAAGATACAGGGGTATCAGCTTTCTTT
CASSQDTGVSAFF
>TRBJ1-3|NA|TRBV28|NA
TGTGCCAGCAGTTTAAGGACCTCTGGAAACACCATATATTTT
CASSLRTSGNTIYF
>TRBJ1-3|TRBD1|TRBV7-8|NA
TGTGCCAGCAGCAAAGGAAACAGGGGCGCAGCTGGAAACACCATATATTTT
CASSKGNRGAAGNTIYF
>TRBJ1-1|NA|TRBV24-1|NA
TGTGCCACCAGTGAGGCGGGGGCGGACACTGAAGCTTTCTTT
CATSEAGADTEAFF
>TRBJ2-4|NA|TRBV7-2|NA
TGTGCCAGCAGCTCACAGGGCTCCCTTAAAAAAAACATTCAGTACTTC
CASSSQGSLKKNIQYF
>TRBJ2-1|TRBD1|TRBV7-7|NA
TGTGCCAGCAGCTCAGGGGGACAGGGGCAAAATGAGCAGTTCTTC
CASSSGGQGQNEQFF
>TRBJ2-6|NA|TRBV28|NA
TGTGCCAGCAGTTTTAGTAGGGCCGGGGCCAACGTCCTGACTTTC
CASSFSRAGANVLTF
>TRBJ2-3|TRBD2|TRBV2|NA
TGTGCCAGCAGCCTCACTAGCGGCACAGATACGCAGTATTTT
CASSLTSGTDTQYF
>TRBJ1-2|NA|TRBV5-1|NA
TGCGCCACAGGTGCTGGCGGGAAGGCTAACTATGGCTACACCTTC
CATGAGGKANYGYTF
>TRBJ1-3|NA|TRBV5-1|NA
TGCGCCAGCAGCACGAATGGGGTGTCTGGAAACACCATATATTTT
CASSTNGVSGNTIYF
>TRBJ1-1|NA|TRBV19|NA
TGTGCCAGTAGTTCTATCGGGGGCGAATCCCCTGAAGCTTTCTTT
CASSSIGGESPEAFF